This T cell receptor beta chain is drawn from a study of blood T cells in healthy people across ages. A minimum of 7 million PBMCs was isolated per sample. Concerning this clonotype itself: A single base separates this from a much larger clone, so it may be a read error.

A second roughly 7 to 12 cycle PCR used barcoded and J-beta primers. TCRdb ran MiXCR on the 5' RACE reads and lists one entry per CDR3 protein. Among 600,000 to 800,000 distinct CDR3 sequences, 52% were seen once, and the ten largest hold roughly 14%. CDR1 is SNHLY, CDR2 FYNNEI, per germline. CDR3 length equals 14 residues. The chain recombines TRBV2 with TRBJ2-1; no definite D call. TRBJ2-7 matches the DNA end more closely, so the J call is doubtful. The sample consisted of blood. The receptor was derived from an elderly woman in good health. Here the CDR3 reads CASSEACVRDEQYF. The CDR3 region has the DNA TGTGCCAGCAGTGAAGCCTGCGTTAGGGACGAGCAGTACTTC.